This is a list of T cell receptor beta chains from one sample in a study of T cells in Graves' hyperthyroidism and ophthalmopathy. TCRdb re-analysed the multiplex PCR reads in MiXCR, keeping a single row per CDR3 protein. The sample lists fewer than 200,000 distinct CDR3 sequences; about 9.4% were seen once. The sample comprised blood. The receptors shown here come from a woman aged 18-30 years with Graves' hyperthyroidism that later progressed to Graves' ophthalmopathy. CDR3s include the opening cysteine and the closing phenylalanine or tryptophan. Fields, in order: J gene, V gene, D gene, clone size, CDR3 DNA, CDR3 protein. The D gene is left open where the match is weak. The size field is filled for only some rows; it gives once, few, many or a size class.

TRBJ2-7 TRBV6-5 - many TGTGCCAGCAGTTACAAGGGGGGAGGCTACGAGCAGTACTTC CASSYKGGGYEQYF
TRBJ2-1 TRBV19 - few TGTGCCAGTAGTCTGTCGAGGGCAGGTGGCAATGAGCAGTTCTTC CASSLSRAGGNEQFF
TRBJ1-2 TRBV10-3 TRBD1 many TGTGCCATCAGTGCAGACAGGGGCAAGTATGGCTACACCTTC CAISADRGKYGYTF
TRBJ1-2 TRBV27 - many TGTGCCAGCAGTTTAAGCGGGACATTCCATAACTATGGCTACACCTTC CASSLSGTFHNYGYTF
TRBJ2-2 TRBV6-2/TRBV6-3 - many TGTGCCAGCAGTTACTCTGTCAGACTCACCGGGGAGCTGTTTTTT CASSYSVRLTGELFF
TRBJ1-5 TRBV19 TRBD1 many TGTGCCAGTAGTATAAAAGGGGGCAGGCAGCCCCAGCATTTT CASSIKGGRQPQHF
TRBJ1-1 TRBV20-1 - many TGCAGCGTGGCCGGAGAACGGGACACTGAAGCTTTCTTT CSVAGERDTEAFF
TRBJ2-7 TRBV5-1 - many TGCGCCAGCAGCCCAGACGGAACGGACTACGAGCAGTACTTC CASSPDGTDYEQYF
TRBJ1-1 TRBV19 - many TGTGCCAGTAGTATAATTCAGGGCTCGGGCACTGAAGCTTTCTTT CASSIIQGSGTEAFF
TRBJ2-1 TRBV11-3 - many TGTGCCAGCAGCCCCGGGAACAATGAGCAGTTCTTC CASSPGNNEQFF
TRBJ1-5 TRBV19 TRBD1 many TGTGCCAGTAGTATTGGACAGGTCCGCGCTAGCAATCAGCCCCAGCATTTT CASSIGQVRASNQPQHF
TRBJ1-3 TRBV12-3/TRBV12-4 - many TGTGCCAGCAGTTTGGTGGGAAACACCATATATTTT CASSLVGNTIYF
TRBJ2-1 TRBV5-1 TRBD2 many TGCGCCAGCAGCTTCCAGCGGGGGCCCAATGAGCAGTTCTTC CASSFQRGPNEQFF
TRBJ1-5 TRBV6-5 - many TGTGCCAGCAGTTACTTGGGGTGGGGAAATAGCAATCAGCCCCAGCATTTT CASSYLGWGNSNQPQHF
TRBJ1-1 TRBV10-2 TRBD1 many TGCGCCAGCAAGGCCGGGACAGGGACAACTGCGACTGAAGCTTTCTTT CASKAGTGTTATEAFF
TRBJ1-6 TRBV9 - - TGTGCCAGCAGCGTTCGAGGGGATAATTCACCCCTCCACTTT CASSVRGDNSPLHF
TRBJ2-3 TRBV5-6 - - TGTGCCAGCGGGAGAGTCGGCACAGATACGCAGTATTTT CASGRVGTDTQYF
TRBJ2-3 TRBV7-6 - - TGTGCCAGCAGCTTAATCCCCACAGATACGCAGTATTTT CASSLIPTDTQYF
TRBJ2-1 TRBV6-1 TRBD2 many TGTGCCAGCAGTTCCCCTACTAGCGGGGGGGACAATGAGCAGTTCTTC CASSSPTSGGDNEQFF
TRBJ2-1 TRBV28 TRBD2 many TGTGCCAGCAGAACCGGGACTAGCGTGGCCTACAATGAGCAGTTCTTC CASRTGTSVAYNEQFF
TRBJ2-1 TRBV20-1 - few TGCAGTGCTAGTGAAGGGGCAGAATACAATGAGCAGTTCTTC CSASEGAEYNEQFF
TRBJ2-3 TRBV6-1 TRBD2 once TGTGCCAGCAGTGCGACTAGCGGGGGGCTGATCACAGATACGCAGTATTTT CASSATSGGLITDTQYF
TRBJ1-1 TRBV9 - many TGTGCCAGCAGCCCTAGGGAAAACACTGAAGCTTTCTTT CASSPRENTEAFF
TRBJ2-2 TRBV6-4 - few TGTGCCAGCAGGAAAGTGGGGTCCCCGAACACCGGGGAGCTGTTTTTT CASRKVGSPNTGELFF
TRBJ1-1 TRBV12-3/TRBV12-4 TRBD1 many TGTGCCAGCAGTTTTCGGTCGTTCGGACAGGGAATCCCTGAAGCTTTCTTT CASSFRSFGQGIPEAFF
TRBJ2-6 TRBV9 - few TGTGCCAGCAGCGTAGTAGCCGGGAGACAGGGTTTGACTGGGGCCAACGTCCTGACTTTC CASSVVAGRQGLTGANVLTF
TRBJ2-2 TRBV7-3 - - TGTGCCAGCAGCTCTCGGGGAGAGGGCACCGGGGAGCTGTTTTTT CASSSRGEGTGELFF
TRBJ1-6 TRBV30 - many TGTGCCTGGAGTCAACAGTCTGGGAATTCACCCCTCCACTTT CAWSQQSGNSPLHF
TRBJ2-5 TRBV5-1 TRBD2 many TGCGCCAGCAGCTTGGATGCTAGCGGGAGAAAAGAGACCCAGTACTTC CASSLDASGRKETQYF
TRBJ1-1 TRBV12-5 - many TGTGCTAGTGGTTTGTCAACCCTCAAGGGACACAAAACGAACACTGAAGCTTTCTTT CASGLSTLKGHKTNTEAFF
TRBJ2-1 TRBV7-3 - - TGTGCCAGCAGCTTAAGTTTAGACGTGGATGAGCAGTTCTTC CASSLSLDVDEQFF
TRBJ2-3 TRBV20-1 TRBD2 - TGCAGCCCGACTAGCGGGGGGGCTAGCACAGATACGCAGTATTTT CSPTSGGASTDTQYF
TRBJ2-1 TRBV14 - many TGTGCCAGCAGCCACGCGTACAATGAGCAGTTCTTC CASSHAYNEQFF
TRBJ2-3 TRBV6-1 TRBD2 many TGTGCCAGCAGTGAATTCCTGTGGGGGGGAGTCACAGATACGCAGTATTTT CASSEFLWGGVTDTQYF
TRBJ2-1 TRBV10-3 - - TGTGCCATCAAGGCGGGGTACGAGCAGTTCTTC CAIKAGYEQFF
TRBJ1-2 TRBV7-8 TRBD1 few TGTGCCAGCAGCCCAAAGGGACAGGCGATAAACTATGGCTACACCTTC CASSPKGQAINYGYTF
TRBJ1-1 TRBV30 - few TGTGCCTGGAGTTCAGGGATTCGGATGAACACTGAAGCTTTCTTT CAWSSGIRMNTEAFF
TRBJ1-2 TRBV20-1 TRBD1 few TGCAGTGCTAGAGACCCACAGGGGACTGGGTATGGCTACACCTTC CSARDPQGTGYGYTF
TRBJ1-1 TRBV12-3/TRBV12-4 TRBD1 many TGTGCCAGCAGTCCCCGGACAGGATATTGGTCTGAAGCTTTCTTT CASSPRTGYWSEAFF
TRBJ2-3 TRBV3-1 - many TGTGCCAGCAGCCAAGATTCTCGCACAGATACGCAGTATTTT CASSQDSRTDTQYF
TRBJ2-7 TRBV5-8 - - TGTGCCAGCAGCCTCCGGGACACAGATTACGAGCAGTACTTC CASSLRDTDYEQYF
TRBJ2-2 TRBV6-1 TRBD2 many TGTGCCAGCACCCAGGGAGGCAGGGAGGGCGGGGAGCTGTTTTTT CASTQGGREGGELFF
TRBJ1-1 TRBV25-1 - few TGTGCCAGCAGTGAAAATCCTCCAAGCACTGAAGCTTTCTTT CASSENPPSTEAFF
TRBJ1-4 TRBV28 TRBD1 many TGTGCCAGCAGTCCCGTAATCAGGGGGCGCGGGACTAATGAAAAACTGTTTTTT CASSPVIRGRGTNEKLFF
TRBJ2-7 TRBV19 - - TGTGCCAGTAGTACGGAAAGGGCAGACGACCGCTACGAGCAGTACTTC CASSTERADDRYEQYF
TRBJ2-5 TRBV4-2 TRBD2 few TGTGCCAGCAGCCAAGAACCTACGGGCGGGGGGGATGAGACCCAGTACTTC CASSQEPTGGGDETQYF
TRBJ2-3 TRBV12-3/TRBV12-4 TRBD2 many TGTGCCAGCAGTTTAGAGGTTAGCGGGGATACGCAGTATTTT CASSLEVSGDTQYF
TRBJ1-4 TRBV9 - many TGTGCCAGCAGCGCGGACGGAACACCTGAAAAACTGTTTTTT CASSADGTPEKLFF
TRBJ2-2 TRBV11-2 TRBD2 many TGTGCCAGCAGGACTAGCGGGGGGGTAACCGGGGAGCTGTTTTTT CASRTSGGVTGELFF
TRBJ1-6 TRBV4-2 TRBD1 few TGTGCCAGCAGCCAAGAGGGGGGGACAGGGCTAAATTCACCCCTCCACTTT CASSQEGGTGLNSPLHF
TRBJ2-1 TRBV20-1 - many TGCAGTGCTAGCTCTCCGGGAGTCGCCTACAATGAGCAGTTCTTC CSASSPGVAYNEQFF
TRBJ2-3 TRBV10-1 - many TGCGCCAGCAGTGACTTGATAGGGACCACAGATACGCAGTATTTT CASSDLIGTTDTQYF
TRBJ1-3 TRBV20-1 - many TGCAGTGCTAGTTCTACGACAGGACATTCTGGAAACACCATATATTTT CSASSTTGHSGNTIYF
TRBJ1-5 TRBV4-1 - - TGCGCCAGCAGCCGATTCTGGGGGCAATGGGATGGCAATCAGCCCCAGCATTTT CASSRFWGQWDGNQPQHF
TRBJ1-1 TRBV28 - many TGTGCCAGCAGTTTATCACAGGACACTGAAGCTTTCTTT CASSLSQDTEAFF
TRBJ1-6 TRBV9 TRBD1 many TGTGCCAGCAGCGAAGCCCGGGACAGGGCCAATTCACCCCTCCACTTT CASSEARDRANSPLHF
TRBJ1-1 TRBV19 - many TGTGCCAGTAGTATAACAGGAAAATACAAAGCTTTCTTT CASSITGKYKAFF
TRBJ1-1 TRBV27 TRBD1 many TGTGCCAGCAGTCCGGGACAGCCGAACACTGAAGCTTTCTTT CASSPGQPNTEAFF
TRBJ2-1 TRBV29-1 TRBD2 many TGCAGCGTAAAAGCCAGCGGGAGGAACTTCTACAATGAGCAGTTCTTC CSVKASGRNFYNEQFF